These 3 T cell receptor beta chains were sequenced from one sample in a study of T cell responses to AZD1222 COVID-19 vaccine. Method: immunoSEQ multiplex PCR; TCRdb's copy keeps in-frame clones and lacks some. This table holds 130,000 to 150,000 clones, roughly nine tenths found once. The sequencing here drew on peripheral blood, taken 28 days after the second AZD1222 dose. These TCRs come from an adult who received the AZD1222 COVID-19 vaccine.

The genes are TRBV2 and TRBJ1-5, with 7 bases matching TRBD1. CDR3 length equals 16 residues. Germline CDR1 is SNHLY and CDR2 is FYNNEI. Losses at the gene ends were 5 bases for V and 0 bases for J; bases not matched to a gene: 7. The CDR3 bases are TGTGCCAGCAGTCCGGACAGGAGGTATAGCAATCAGCCCCAGCATTTT. This gives the protein CASSPDRRYSNQPQHF.

The chain links TRBV19 to TRBJ1-5, with a tentative D call TRBD1 (5 bases). The length of the CDR3 is 13 residues. V gave up 7 bases and J gave up 3 bases, with 10 bases separating them. Germline V gives CDR1 LNHDA, CDR2 SQIVND (reference sequence). The CDR3: CASTWDSNQPQHF. CDR3 nucleotide sequence: TGTGCCAGTACGTGGGACTCCAATCAGCCCCAGCATTTT.

The V gene is TRBV6-2 or TRBV6-3, the J gene TRBJ2-7, with TRBD1 matching over 7 bases. Per the germline V gene, CDR1 is MNHEY and CDR2 is SVGEGT. V lost 5 bases to trimming and J lost 9 bases; unmatched junction nucleotides: 4. The CDR3 totals 11 residues. The CDR3 nucleotides read TGTGCCAGCAGTACAGGGGATCCGCAGTACTTC. It is translated as CASSTGDPQYF.